This entry lists 26 T cell receptor beta chains sequenced from one sample in a study of T cell responses to AZD1222 COVID-19 vaccine. Profiling relied on immunoSEQ multiplex PCR, and the TCRdb table lists in-frame clones only, not all of them. The sample holds 100,000 to 150,000 clones; more than 70% are singletons and the top ten take about 10%. Sequencing was performed on peripheral blood, taken on day 0 of AZD1222 vaccination. Receptor source: an adult in good health.

This clone turned up a few times. This chain uses TRBV5-6 with TRBJ1-3; 11 bases line up with TRBD1. This CDR3 has 13 residues. V lost 8 bases and J lost 9; bases outside the gene matches: 7. CDR1 and CDR2 from the germline V gene are SGHDT and YYEEEE. The CDR3 DNA follows: TGTGCCAGTCAAGGACAGGGGGCATCCACCATATATTTT. The encoded protein is CASQGQGASTIYF.

The CDR3 DNA is TGTGCCAGCAGTTTGTCAGCGATCAACAATGAGCAGTTCTTC. Translation gives CASSLSAINNEQFF. V gene TRBV28 combines with J gene TRBJ2-1; D gene unclear. CDR3 length: 14 amino acids. The germline gives CDR1 MDHEN, CDR2 SYDVKM. V lost 3 bases and J 5 bases, leaving 11 bases between the germline ends.

The chain combines TRBV7-2 with TRBJ1-5; D not certain. The germline CDR1 and CDR2 sequences are SGHTA and FQGNSA. V gave up 5 bases and J gave up 0 bases, with 11 bases separating them. The CDR3 extends over 15 amino acids. CDR3 amino acids: CASSARHNSNQPQHF. The CDR3 DNA reads as TGTGCCAGCAGCGCGAGGCATAATAGCAATCAGCCCCAGCATTTT. Full variable domain (rest looked up from reference TRBV7-2 and TRBJ1-5): GAGVSQSPSNKVTEKGKDVELRCDPISGHTALYWYRQSLGQGLEFLIYFQGNSAPDKSGLPSDRFSAERTGGSVSTLTIQRTQQEDSAVYLCASSARHNSNQPQHFGDGTRLSIL.

This chain uses TRBV7-6 with TRBJ1-1, with no clear D. Germline CDR1 and CDR2: SGHVS and FNYEAQ. Trimming pared 5 bases from V and 0 bases from J, leaving 13 bases between. The CDR3 covers 15 residues. CDR3 protein: CASSPRGSLNTEAFF. As DNA, the CDR3 is TGTGCCAGCAGCCCCCGGGGATCGTTGAACACTGAAGCTTTCTTT.

In its sample, this clone was seen a few times. This chain connects TRBV29-1 to TRBJ2-6, with D possibly being TRBD2 (5 bases). V was pared by 7 bases and J by 2 bases, with 9 bases between. Germline-derived CDR1 and CDR2 are SQVTM and ANQGSEA. CDR3 length equals 13 residues. The CDR3 here is CSAGEAGANVLTF. CDR3 nucleotides: TGCAGCGCCGGGGAAGCTGGGGCCAACGTCCTGACTTTC.

J is TRBJ1-5 and V is TRBV19, with a weak D call TRBD1 (6 bases). Trimming removed 7 bases from V and 1 base from J, with 14 bases in between. Per the germline V gene, CDR1 is LNHDA and CDR2 is SQIVND (reference sequence). The CDR3 contains 15 residues. The CDR3: CASIPGGGSNQPQHF. In nucleotides, the CDR3 is TGTGCCAGTATCCCGGGGGGCGGGAGCAATCAGCCCCAGCATTTT.

The chain combines TRBV29-1 with TRBJ2-1; D remains unclear. This CDR3 comprises 10 residues. Germline CDR1 reads SQVTM; CDR2 reads ANQGSEA. V lost 2 bases, J lost 9 bases, and 5 bases lay in between. The CDR3 reads CSVETGEQFF. The CDR3 nucleotides are TGCAGCGTTGAAACTGGTGAGCAGTTCTTC.

A word on this clone: At one end, the junction sequence differs from germline, possibly due to a read error. The V call is TRBV10-3, the J call TRBJ1-2; D is undetermined. This CDR3 contains 14 residues. Germline CDR1 ENHRY, CDR2 SYGVKD. As DNA, the CDR3 is TGTGCCACCAGTGAGTCGGCGGGAGGCTATGGCTACACCTTC. It translates to CATSESAGGYGYTF.

This chain joins TRBV5-4 and TRBJ2-6; no clear D gene. V was clipped by 0 bases and J by 0 bases, with 10 bases between them. This CDR3 is 17 amino acids long. Germline assignment: CDR1 SGHNT and CDR2 YYREEE (reference sequence). The CDR3 reads CASSLGGPYSGANVLTF. The CDR3 coding sequence is TGTGCCAGCAGCTTGGGAGGACCGTACTCTGGGGCCAACGTCCTGACTTTC. Combining the CDR3 with reference TRBV5-4 and TRBJ2-6 gives the whole variable domain ETGVTQSPTHLIKTRGQQVTLRCSSQSGHNTVSWYQQALGQGPQFIFQYYREEENGRGNFPPRFSGLQFPNYSSELNVNALELDDSALYLCASSLGGPYSGANVLTFGAGSRLTVL.

The chain employs TRBV7-8 and TRBJ2-7; the match to TRBD2 covers 10 bases. This CDR3 has 18 residues. Per the germline V gene, CDR1 is SGHVS and CDR2 is FQNEAQ. The J segment lost 1 base and the V segment lost 5 bases, leaving 14 bases of the junction unmatched. The CDR3, as DNA: TGTGCCAGCAGCGTACTACGAGAGCTAGCGGGAGTGTCCTACGAGCAGTACTTC. It yields the protein CASSVLRELAGVSYEQYF.

This clone appeared once. The J gene is TRBJ2-2, the V gene TRBV15; TRBD1 matches at 9 bases. This CDR3 has 17 amino acids. CDR1 LNHNV and CDR2 YYDKDF come from the germline V gene (reference sequence). Losses at the gene ends were 3 bases for V and 5 bases for J; bases not matched to a gene: 10. Here the CDR3 DNA reads TGTGCCACCAGCAGGGGACAGGGAATTTTTGAGACCGGGGAGCTGTTTTTT. This gives the protein CATSRGQGIFETGELFF.

The chain recombines TRBV5-1 with TRBJ1-1; D is possibly TRBD1 (6 bases). CDR1 is SGHRS and CDR2 is YFSETQ in the germline V gene. Trimming stripped 5 bases from V and 2 bases from J, with 10 bases between. CDR3 length equals 13 residues. The CDR3 bases are TGCGCCAGCAGAGAGGACAGCAACACTGAAGCTTTCTTT. Protein product: CASREDSNTEAFF.

The chain carries TRBV6-5 and TRBJ2-5, with no clear D. Trimming pared 6 bases from V and 4 bases from J, leaving 9 bases between. Looked up from germline, CDR1 is MNHEY and CDR2 is SVGAGI. The CDR3 runs to 12 residues. CDR3 protein: CASRELPETQYF. In nucleotides, the CDR3 is TGTGCCAGCAGAGAGCTACCAGAGACCCAGTACTTC.

This clone was seen only once. V gene TRBV4-2 combines with J gene TRBJ2-2; D may correspond to TRBD1 or TRBD2 (5 bases each). Germline CDR1 reads LGHNA; CDR2 reads YNFKEQ. CDR3 size: 16 residues. V was pared by 0 bases and J by 1 base, with 9 bases between. This CDR3 reads CASSQDRGLNTGELFF. Here the CDR3 DNA reads TGTGCCAGCAGCCAAGATCGGGGCTTGAACACCGGGGAGCTGTTTTTT.

This rearrangement joins TRBV30 to TRBJ1-6, with TRBD1 matching over 9 bases. The CDR3 length is 17 residues. The V gene's germline CDR1 is GTSNPN and CDR2 SVGIG (reference sequence). The trim removed 3 bases at V and 5 bases at J, leaving 11 bases unmatched. The CDR3 DNA is TGTGCCTGGAGCTATAATCTGGGACAGGGTGATAATTCACCCCTCCACTTT. Protein sequence: CAWSYNLGQGDNSPLHF.

This rearrangement joins TRBV28 to TRBJ1-2; perhaps TRBD1 as D (6 bases). Germline V gene sequence: CDR1 MDHEN, CDR2 SYDVKM. The CDR3 is 15 residues long. The germline V and J ends were trimmed by 6 bases and 4 bases, with 18 bases remaining between them. CDR3 sequence: CASRAGGGAGYGYTF. The CDR3 DNA sequence: TGTGCCAGCAGGGCCGGGGGGGGCGCGGGCTATGGCTACACCTTC.

The CDR3 DNA reads as TGTGCCAGCAGCTTAGTAGGGGGCGAGGAATATACGCAGTATTTT. Its translation: CASSLVGGEEYTQYF. This chain links TRBV11-2 with TRBJ2-3; 7 bases agree with TRBD1. V lost 1 base to trimming and J lost 7 bases; unmatched junction nucleotides: 8. Germline loops: CDR1 SGHAT, CDR2 FQNNGV. CDR3 length equals 15 residues.

The rearrangement uses TRBV5-1 and TRBJ2-5, with 8 bases that match TRBD1. CDR3 length: 15 residues. Germline values: CDR1 SGHRS, CDR2 YFSETQ. The ends lost 4 bases at V and 5 bases at J; junction bases unmatched: 10. This CDR3 is CASSRRQGRRETQYF. CDR3 nucleotides: TGCGCCAGCAGCCGTAGACAGGGGAGGAGGGAGACCCAGTACTTC.

The V call is TRBV2, the J call TRBJ1-6, with D tentatively TRBD1 (5 bases). V lost 4 bases and J 0 bases, leaving 10 bases between the germline ends. This CDR3 contains 16 residues. CDR1 and CDR2 (germline): SNHLY, FYNNEI. The CDR3 DNA reads as TGTGCCAGCAGTGGGGGACGGAGCTCCTATAATTCACCCCTCCACTTT. It encodes CASSGGRSSYNSPLHF.

As for this clone: An end of the junction does not agree with germline; a read error may underlie this. The rearrangement joins TRBV19 to TRBJ2-5; either TRBD1 or TRBD2 may fit D (5 bases each). The germline CDR1 and CDR2 sequences are LNHDA and SQIVND (reference sequence). The CDR3 length is 13 residues. CDR3 DNA: TGTGCCAGCAGTAAGGGACGGAAAGAGACCCAGTACTTC. Protein: CASSKGRKETQYF.

The V and J genes are TRBV4-1 and TRBJ2-2; the match to TRBD1 covers 7 bases. The CDR3 spans 19 residues. Germline V gene data show CDR1 as MGHRA and CDR2 as YSYEKL. The V and J ends lost 2 bases and 8 bases, in that order; junction bases with no gene match: 20. The CDR3 DNA sequence: TGCGCCAGCAGCCAATTGAACTTGAGGGGGCATGGGAATCGAGGGGAGCTGTTTTTT. Protein: CASSQLNLRGHGNRGELFF.

This clone was seen just once. The chain has TRBV5-6 and TRBJ2-7, with TRBD1 matching 7 bases. The CDR3 is made up of 15 amino acids. V was pared by 0 bases and J by 5 bases, with 8 bases of the junction left unmatched. Germline lookup yields CDR1 SGHDT and CDR2 YYEEEE. The CDR3 nucleotides are TGTGCCAGCAGCTTGGGGTGGCAGGGGGTCAACGAGCAGTACTTC. Its protein is CASSLGWQGVNEQYF. The full variable domain, rest sourced from reference TRBV5-6 and TRBJ2-7, is DAGVTQSPTHLIKTRGQQVTLRCSPKSGHDTVSWYQQALGQGPQFIFQYYEEEERQRGNFPDRFSGHQFPNYSSELNVNALLLGDSALYLCASSLGWQGVNEQYFGPGTRLTVT.

A single count supports this clone. V and J are TRBV7-6 and TRBJ1-4; D is unclear. V lost 5 bases and J 7 bases, leaving 17 bases between the germline ends. The length of the CDR3 is 15 residues. CDR1 and CDR2 (germline): SGHVS, FNYEAQ. The chain's CDR3 is CASSQRPPRGEKLFF. CDR3 DNA sequence: TGTGCCAGCAGCCAAAGACCCCCCCGGGGTGAAAAACTGTTTTTT.

The rearrangement uses TRBV11-1 and TRBJ2-1; D possibly matches TRBD1 or TRBD2 (6 bases each). In germline, CDR1 is SGHAT, CDR2 FQDESV (reference sequence). Trimming removed 5 bases from V and 2 bases from J, with 13 bases in between. The CDR3 sequence is 15 residues long. The CDR3, as DNA: TGTGCCAGCAGCATTTTGGGGGGCGCCTACAATGAGCAGTTCTTC. Residues: CASSILGGAYNEQFF.

This chain uses TRBV27 with TRBJ2-7; D may match TRBD1 or TRBD2 (5 bases each). V was trimmed by 6 bases and J by 1 base, leaving 10 bases between them. Germline CDR1 is MNHEY and CDR2 is SMNVEV (reference sequence). The CDR3 spans 13 residues. The CDR3 bases are TGTGCCAGCAGCTGGGGGAGATCCTACGAGCAGTACTTC. It is translated as CASSWGRSYEQYF.

J is TRBJ1-4 and V is TRBV6-5; TRBD1 is a possible D gene (5 bases). Germline V gene lookup returns CDR1 MNHEY and CDR2 SVGAGI. CDR3 length equals 15 residues. Trimming took 2 bases from V and 2 from J, leaving 9 bases between them. CDR3 sequence: CASSYVRDTNEKLFF. In nucleotides, the CDR3 is TGTGCCAGCAGTTACGTAAGGGACACTAATGAAAAACTGTTTTTT.